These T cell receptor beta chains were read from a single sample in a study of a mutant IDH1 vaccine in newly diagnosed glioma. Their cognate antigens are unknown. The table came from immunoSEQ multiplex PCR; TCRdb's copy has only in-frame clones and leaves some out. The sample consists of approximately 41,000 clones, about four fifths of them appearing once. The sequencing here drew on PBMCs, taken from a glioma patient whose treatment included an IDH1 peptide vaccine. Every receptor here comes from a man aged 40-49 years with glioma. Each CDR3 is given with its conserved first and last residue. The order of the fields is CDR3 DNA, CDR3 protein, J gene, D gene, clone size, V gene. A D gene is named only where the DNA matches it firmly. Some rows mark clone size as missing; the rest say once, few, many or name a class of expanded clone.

TGTGCCAGCAGTCAACTGGGGCACGGAGACTCCTACGAGCAGTACTTC CASSQLGHGDSYEQYF TRBJ2-7 . . TRBV7-6
TGTGCCAGCAGTAGGGGCAATGAGCAGTTCTTC CASSRGNEQFF TRBJ2-1 . . TRBV25-1
TGTGCCAGCAGCCTAGGACTAGCGGAAAATGAGCAGTTCTTC CASSLGLAENEQFF TRBJ2-1 TRBD2 . TRBV7-2
TGTGCCACCAGCCGGGGAGGAGGTAGCAATCAGCCCCAGCATTTT CATSRGGGSNQPQHF TRBJ1-5 . . TRBV15
TGTGCCAGTACTCCATCTTCCACTAGCGGGGGATCCTACGAGCAGTACTTC CASTPSSTSGGSYEQYF TRBJ2-7 TRBD2 . TRBV19
TGTGCCAGCAGCACCCGAGGCCGGGACAGGGACTACGAGCAGTACTTC CASSTRGRDRDYEQYF TRBJ2-7 TRBD1 . TRBV7-6
TGCGCCAGCAGCCCCCAGACAGTTTCCTACGAGCAGTACTTC CASSPQTVSYEQYF TRBJ2-7 . . TRBV5-1
TGCGCCAGCAGCTTGAGTCGGCTACGCACAGGGATGAACACTGAAGCTTTCTTT CASSLSRLRTGMNTEAFF TRBJ1-1 . . TRBV5-1
TGCGCCAGCAGCTTGGTTGGCGGTCGGCCCCAGCATTTT CASSLVGGRPQHF TRBJ1-5 . few TRBV5-1
TGTGCCAGCAGCATACTACAGGGGGCGGGGTACACTGAAGCTTTCTTT CASSILQGAGYTEAFF TRBJ1-1 TRBD1 . TRBV13
TGTGCCAGCAGTCGTCAAACAGGGGGCTACGAGCAGTACTTC CASSRQTGGYEQYF TRBJ2-7 TRBD1 . TRBV27
TGTGCCAGTAGTCCCAAGGGACTAGGCTATGAGCAGTTCTTC CASSPKGLGYEQFF TRBJ2-1 TRBD2 . TRBV19
TGTGCCAGCAGGGCAGACAGGGGTGGCGGGGAGCTGTTTTTT CASRADRGGGELFF TRBJ2-2 TRBD1 . TRBV2
TGTGCCAGCAGTTGGACAGGGGGCGCGAACACTGAAGCTTTCTTT CASSWTGGANTEAFF TRBJ1-1 TRBD1 once TRBV28
TGCGCCAGCACCCTGGCCGGGGGGAAATACGAGCAGTACTTC CASTLAGGKYEQYF TRBJ2-7 TRBD2 . TRBV6-1
TGTGCCAGCAGTCCTAGCGGGAGGGCTGGGAACGAGCAGTACTTC CASSPSGRAGNEQYF TRBJ2-7 TRBD2 . TRBV9
TGCGCCAGCAGCCATGTCTCGGTCGGGTCCCCTAATTCACCCCTCCACTTT CASSHVSVGSPNSPLHF TRBJ1-6 . . TRBV4-3
TGTGCCAGCAGCCCGGGTAGCGGGAACTCCTACGAGCAGTACTTC CASSPGSGNSYEQYF TRBJ2-7 TRBD2 once TRBV9
TGTGCCAGCAGCCAACAGGGGAAGCATGGCTACACCTTC CASSQQGKHGYTF TRBJ1-2 . medium-sized TRBV14
TGTGCCAGCAGCCAGACTAGCGGGAGGGCAGATACGCAGTATTTT CASSQTSGRADTQYF TRBJ2-3 TRBD2 . TRBV7-6
TGTGCCTGGAGCGGGCAGGGGGATAATCAGCCCCAGCATTTT CAWSGQGDNQPQHF TRBJ1-5 TRBD1 . TRBV30
TGTGCCAGTAGTATCGGGGAACCCAGCACAGATACGCAGTATTTT CASSIGEPSTDTQYF TRBJ2-3 . . TRBV19